This TCR beta chain was captured by sequencing in a study of Ad26.COV2.S vaccination and SARS-CoV-2 variants. Study information: Administration of Ad26.COV2.S was intramuscular, either once or twice 56 days apart.

This clone appeared once. Its matching antigen is unknown. V lost 5 bases to trimming and J lost 0 bases; unmatched junction nucleotides: 9. The length of the CDR3 is 16 residues. CDR1 is SGHNT and CDR2 is YENEEA in the germline V gene. Treatment specified: roughly 18 received Ad26.COV2.S at low or high dose, single or two shots; 5 received placebo; per-sample allocation not given. Vaccine and placebo recipients were sampled on day 63 after the first injection. Adults aged 18-55 years in Boston included the donor. Only in-frame clones appear in the TCRdb table, and some are missing; sequencing was by immunoSEQ multiplex PCR. This table holds hundreds of thousands of clones, around 88% found once. Study-level results: People who got the vaccine or the placebo had similar non-spike TCR breadth.

The chain combines TRBV11-3 with TRBJ2-5, with TRBD1 matching 7 bases. This TCR came from a person between 18 and 65 years old who received the Ad26.COV2.S COVID-19 vaccine or a placebo. Sequenced material: peripheral blood, taken in a trial of Ad26.COV2.S vaccine versus placebo. CDR3 DNA: TGTGCCAGCAGCCGTACTACAGGGGTACACCAAGAGACCCAGTACTTC. Translated, it gives CASSRTTGVHQETQYF.